This T cell receptor beta chain was sequenced for a study of identical twins. Study-wide points: Researchers reported excess low generation probability among twin-shared out-of-frame alpha sequences.

Each donor (without exception) was a healthy Caucasian. From germline, CDR1 is SGHNT and CDR2 YYREEE (reference sequence). CDR3 length: 19 residues. With 0 bases removed from V and 0 bases from J, the gap between germline ends came to 18 bases. This clonotype was counted only a few times. Its antigen is currently unknown. One entry per CDR3 protein, called by TCRdb with MiXCR from the 5' RACE reads. The sample consists of 640,000 or so distinct CDR3 sequences, around 6% of them appearing once. Sequencing was done on a sample of naive T cells sorted from blood. The V gene is TRBV5-4, the J gene TRBJ1-4; D uncertain. The TCR originated in a man younger than 30 in good health. The CDR3 protein is CASSLGFRALITTNEKLFF. DNA of the CDR3: TGTGCCAGCAGCTTGGGTTTTCGGGCCCTTATTACAACTAATGAAAAACTGTTTTTT.